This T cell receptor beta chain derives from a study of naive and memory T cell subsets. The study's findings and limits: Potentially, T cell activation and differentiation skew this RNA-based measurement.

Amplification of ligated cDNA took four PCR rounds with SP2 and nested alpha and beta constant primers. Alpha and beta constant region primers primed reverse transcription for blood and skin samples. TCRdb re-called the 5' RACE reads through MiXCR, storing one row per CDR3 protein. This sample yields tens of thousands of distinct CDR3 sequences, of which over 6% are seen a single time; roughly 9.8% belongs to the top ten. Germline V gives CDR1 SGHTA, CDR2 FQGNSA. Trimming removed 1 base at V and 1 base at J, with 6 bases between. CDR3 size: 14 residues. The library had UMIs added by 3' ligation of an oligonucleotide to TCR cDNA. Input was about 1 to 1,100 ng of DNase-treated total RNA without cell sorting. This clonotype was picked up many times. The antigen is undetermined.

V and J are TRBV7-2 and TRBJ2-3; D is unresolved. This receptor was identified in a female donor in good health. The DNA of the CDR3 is TGTGCCAGCAGCTTAGACACGGGCACAGATACGCAGTATTTT. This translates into CASSLDTGTDTQYF.